Reported below is one T cell receptor beta chain. Its recognized antigen is unknown. It has no much larger one-base neighbor in the sample; base qualities were not kept. This sample is part of a study of blood T cell repertoires in COVID-19 (TCRdb year 2020). About the full investigation: Collaborator samples came from the United States, Italy and Spain and covered acute and convalescent phases of COVID-19. The repertoires were released in a freely available public database meant as a resource for research on the immune response to SARS-CoV-2. Where HLA class I and class II types were available, the types were taken from metadata supplied by the sample provider, not from assay-based typing. The prospective study material was composed of cDNA or gDNA derived from T cells, B-cell-depleted T cells, or PBMCs. The sample metadata nearly always contained a de-identified subject ID, COVID-19 status, age in years and sex. Samples came from the ongoing ImmuneRACE study (first 160 participants) plus 1,254 subjects from 6 global collaborators. The dataset comprised deeply sampled blood TCRbeta repertoires from subjects exposed to, actively infected with, or recovered from COVID-19. Summary of the overall study and its limitations: The amount of clinical and demographic metadata varied by source and participant and was provided uncurated.

Whole blood was collected in K2EDTA tubes by collaborating institutions according to the institutions' own protocols. Collaborator samples were shipped for TCRbeta analysis as frozen whole blood, isolated PBMCs, or DNA extracted from either sample type. TCRbeta CDR3 regions were amplified from genomic DNA by means of the immunoSEQ Assay, a bias-controlled multiplex PCR. Per the authors' processing: Within the assay, amplification of reference gene primers was used to estimate how many nucleated cells each sample contained. Sequence reads were collapsed and filtered to measure the absolute abundance of every unique TCRbeta CDR3 rearrangement. Productive Simpson clonality was computed per sample as the square root of Simpson's diversity index over productive rearrangements. As stored in TCRdb, this immuneACCESS dataset retains in-frame rearrangements with V and J assigned. A fraction of the clones does not appear; measured against another copy, unresolved V genes explain less than half of the discrepancy, and the remainder lacks a known reason. The DNA gave D and trimming, while V, J and clone size come from that table. This sample lists more than 95,000 clones; 65% to 90% were detected once. The ten largest clones take up 4% to 5.5% of the sample.

From cysteine to phenylalanine, the CDR3 is 14 amino acids long. Of the read, only the CDR3 DNA is kept; its 42 bases are in frame from base 1. V is pared back by 5 bases and J by 6 bases, with 17 bases lying between the germline termini. The germline V gene encodes CDR1 SEHNR and CDR2 FQNEAQ (reference sequence). The sequence derives from a man aged 55 to 70 with acute or convalescent COVID-19. Sequencing was carried out using peripheral blood. This sequence uses TRBV7-9 and TRBJ2-7, with a tentative D gene TRBD2 over 5 matching bases. The DNA is TGTGCCAGCAGCGCCGCGGGCCTCCGAGGCGAGCAGTACTTC. Translation gives CASSAAGLRGEQYF.